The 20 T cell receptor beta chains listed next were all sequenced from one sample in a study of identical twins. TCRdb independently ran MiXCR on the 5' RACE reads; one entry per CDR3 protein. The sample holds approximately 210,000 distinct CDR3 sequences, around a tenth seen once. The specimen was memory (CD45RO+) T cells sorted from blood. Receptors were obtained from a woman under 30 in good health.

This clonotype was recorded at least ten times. In DNA form, the CDR3 reads TGTGCCAGCCTCCGGACAGGGGGGACTAATGAAAAACTGTTTTTT. Encoded protein: CASLRTGGTNEKLFF. The chain recombines TRBV5-6 with TRBJ1-4; 10 nucleotides line up with TRBD1. J lost 2 bases, V lost 7 bases, and 5 bases had no gene match. This CDR3 region has 15 residues. Germline V gene lookup returns CDR1 SGHDT and CDR2 YYEEEE. Filled out from reference TRBV5-6 and TRBJ1-4, the complete variable domain reads DAGVTQSPTHLIKTRGQQVTLRCSPKSGHDTVSWYQQALGQGPQFIFQYYEEEERQRGNFPDRFSGHQFPNYSSELNVNALLLGDSALYLCASLRTGGTNEKLFFGSGTQLSVL.

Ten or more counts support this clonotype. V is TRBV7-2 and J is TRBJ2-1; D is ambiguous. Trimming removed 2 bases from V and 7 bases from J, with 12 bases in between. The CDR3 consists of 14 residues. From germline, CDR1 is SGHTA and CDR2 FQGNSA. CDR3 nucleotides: TGTGCCAGCAGCTTAAGGTCGAGGCGGAATGAGCAGTTCTTC. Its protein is CASSLRSRRNEQFF.

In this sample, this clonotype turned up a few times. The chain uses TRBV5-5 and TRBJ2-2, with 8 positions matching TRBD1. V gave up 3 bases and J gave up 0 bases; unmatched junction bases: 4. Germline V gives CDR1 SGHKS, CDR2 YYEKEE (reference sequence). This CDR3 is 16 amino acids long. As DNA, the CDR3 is TGTGCCAGCAGCTCACCAGGGGGCGCGAACACCGGGGAGCTGTTTTTT. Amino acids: CASSSPGGANTGELFF. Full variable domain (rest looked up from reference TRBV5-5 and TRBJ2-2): DAGVTQSPTHLIKTRGQQVTLRCSPISGHKSVSWYQQVLGQGPQFIFQYYEKEERGRGNFPDRFSARQFPNYSSELNVNALLLGDSALYLCASSSPGGANTGELFFGEGSRLTVL.

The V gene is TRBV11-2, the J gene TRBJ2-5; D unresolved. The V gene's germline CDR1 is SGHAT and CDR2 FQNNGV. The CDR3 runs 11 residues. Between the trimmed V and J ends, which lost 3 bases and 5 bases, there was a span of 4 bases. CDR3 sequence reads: CASSLYETQYF. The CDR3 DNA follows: TGTGCCAGCAGCTTGTACGAGACCCAGTACTTC.

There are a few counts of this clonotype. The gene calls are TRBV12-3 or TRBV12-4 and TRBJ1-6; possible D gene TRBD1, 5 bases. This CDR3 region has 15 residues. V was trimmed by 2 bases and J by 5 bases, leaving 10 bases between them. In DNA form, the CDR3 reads TGTGCCAGCAGTTTAATGCAGGGCAATAATTCACCCCTCCACTTT. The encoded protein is CASSLMQGNNSPLHF.

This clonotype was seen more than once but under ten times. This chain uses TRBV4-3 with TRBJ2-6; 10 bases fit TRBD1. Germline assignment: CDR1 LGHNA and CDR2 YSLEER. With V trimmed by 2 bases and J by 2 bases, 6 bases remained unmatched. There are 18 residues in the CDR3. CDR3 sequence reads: CASSQRGTGEPGANVLTF. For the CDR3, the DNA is TGCGCCAGCAGCCAACGAGGGACAGGGGAGCCTGGGGCCAACGTCCTGACTTTC.

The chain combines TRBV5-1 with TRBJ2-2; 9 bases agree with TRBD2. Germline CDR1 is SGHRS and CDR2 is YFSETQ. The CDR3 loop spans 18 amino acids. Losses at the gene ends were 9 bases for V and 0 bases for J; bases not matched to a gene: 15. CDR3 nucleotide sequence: TGCGCCACCGCAGGTAAAGCTAGCGGGGCCCCGAACACCGGGGAGCTGTTTTTT. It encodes CATAGKASGAPNTGELFF.

In DNA, the CDR3 is TGCAGTGCTAGGGGGGAGGACTATGGCTACACCTTC. It yields the protein CSARGEDYGYTF. V usage is TRBV20-1 and J usage is TRBJ1-2; D possibly corresponds to TRBD1 (5 bases). The V and J ends lost 3 bases and 3 bases respectively, with 8 bases between them. Looked up from germline, CDR1 is DFQATT and CDR2 is SNEGSKA (reference sequence). The CDR3 runs to 12 residues.

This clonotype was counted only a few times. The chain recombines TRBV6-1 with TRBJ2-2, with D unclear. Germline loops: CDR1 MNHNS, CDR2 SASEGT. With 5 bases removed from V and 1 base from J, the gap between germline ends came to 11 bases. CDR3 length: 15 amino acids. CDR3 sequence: CASSLGRRNTGELFF. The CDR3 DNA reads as TGTGCCAGCAGTCTTGGGCGGAGGAACACCGGGGAGCTGTTTTTT.

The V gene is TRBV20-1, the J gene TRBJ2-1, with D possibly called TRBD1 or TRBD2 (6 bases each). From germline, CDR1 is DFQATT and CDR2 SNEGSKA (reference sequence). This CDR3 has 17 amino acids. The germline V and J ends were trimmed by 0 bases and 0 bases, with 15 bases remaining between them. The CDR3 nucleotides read TGCAGTGCTAGAGATCTGGCGGGACACTCCTCCTACAATGAGCAGTTCTTC. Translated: CSARDLAGHSSYNEQFF.

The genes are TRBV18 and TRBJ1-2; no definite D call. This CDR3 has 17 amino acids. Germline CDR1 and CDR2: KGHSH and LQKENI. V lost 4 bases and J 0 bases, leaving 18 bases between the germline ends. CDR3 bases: TGTGCCAGCTCACGCGACATATTGAGGTTAGCTAACTATGGCTACACCTTC. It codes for CASSRDILRLANYGYTF.

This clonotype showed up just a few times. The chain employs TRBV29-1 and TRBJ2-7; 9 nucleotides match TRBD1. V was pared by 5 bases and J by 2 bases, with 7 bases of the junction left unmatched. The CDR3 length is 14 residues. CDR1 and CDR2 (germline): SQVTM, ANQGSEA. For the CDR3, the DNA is TGCAGCGTTTCATTCGGACAGGGGACCTACGAGCAGTACTTC. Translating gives CSVSFGQGTYEQYF.

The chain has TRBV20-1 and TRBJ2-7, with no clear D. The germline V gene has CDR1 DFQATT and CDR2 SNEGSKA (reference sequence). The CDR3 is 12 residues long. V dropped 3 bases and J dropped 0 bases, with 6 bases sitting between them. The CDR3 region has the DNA TGCAGTGCTAGTTCGAACTCCTACGAGCAGTACTTC. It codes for CSASSNSYEQYF.

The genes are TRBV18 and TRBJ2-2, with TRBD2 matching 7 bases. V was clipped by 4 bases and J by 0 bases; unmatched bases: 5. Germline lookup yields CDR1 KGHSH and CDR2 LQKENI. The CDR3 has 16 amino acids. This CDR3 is CASSLGTTPNTGELFF. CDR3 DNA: TGTGCCAGCTCACTAGGGACTACCCCGAACACCGGGGAGCTGTTTTTT.

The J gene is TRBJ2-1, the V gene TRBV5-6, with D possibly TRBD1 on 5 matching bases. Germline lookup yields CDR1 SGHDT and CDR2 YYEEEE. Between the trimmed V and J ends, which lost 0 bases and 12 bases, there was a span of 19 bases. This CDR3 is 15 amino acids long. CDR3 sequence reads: CASSLGDLGRVRQFF. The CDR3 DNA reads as TGTGCCAGCAGCTTGGGCGACTTGGGGCGAGTTCGGCAGTTCTTC.

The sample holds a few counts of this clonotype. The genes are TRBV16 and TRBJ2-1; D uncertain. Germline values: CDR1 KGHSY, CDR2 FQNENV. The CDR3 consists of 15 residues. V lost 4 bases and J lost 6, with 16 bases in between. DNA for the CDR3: TGTGCCAGCAGCCTCAAAATAGCCCCTAGCAATGAGCAGTTCTTC. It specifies CASSLKIAPSNEQFF.

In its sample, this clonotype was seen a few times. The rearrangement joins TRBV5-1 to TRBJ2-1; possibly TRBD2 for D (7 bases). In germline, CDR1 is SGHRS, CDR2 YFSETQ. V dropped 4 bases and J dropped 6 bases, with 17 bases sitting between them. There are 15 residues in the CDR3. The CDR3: CASSRGAPRVNEQFF. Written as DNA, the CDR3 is TGCGCCAGCAGCCGGGGGGCCCCTCGAGTCAATGAGCAGTTCTTC.

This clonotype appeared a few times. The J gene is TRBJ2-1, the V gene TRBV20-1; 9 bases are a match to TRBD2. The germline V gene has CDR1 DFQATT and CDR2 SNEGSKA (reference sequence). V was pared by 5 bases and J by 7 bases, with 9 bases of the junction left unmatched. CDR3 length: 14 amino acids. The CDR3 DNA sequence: TGCAGTGCTTTGCTAGCGGGGTGGCGTAATGAGCAGTTCTTC. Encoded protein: CSALLAGWRNEQFF.

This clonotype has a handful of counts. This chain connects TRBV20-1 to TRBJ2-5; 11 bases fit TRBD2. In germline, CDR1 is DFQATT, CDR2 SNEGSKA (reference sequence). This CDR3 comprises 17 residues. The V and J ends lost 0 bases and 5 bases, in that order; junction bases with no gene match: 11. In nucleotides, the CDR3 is TGCAGTGCTAGAGATACCCTAGCGGGGGGCATGTCGGAGACCCAGTACTTC. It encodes CSARDTLAGGMSETQYF.

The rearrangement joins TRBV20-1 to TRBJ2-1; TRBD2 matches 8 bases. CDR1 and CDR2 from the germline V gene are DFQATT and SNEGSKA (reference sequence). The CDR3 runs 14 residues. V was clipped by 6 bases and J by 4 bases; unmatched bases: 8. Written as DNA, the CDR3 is TGCAGTGCCCCCGGGACTAGGAAATACAATGAGCAGTTCTTC. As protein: CSAPGTRKYNEQFF.